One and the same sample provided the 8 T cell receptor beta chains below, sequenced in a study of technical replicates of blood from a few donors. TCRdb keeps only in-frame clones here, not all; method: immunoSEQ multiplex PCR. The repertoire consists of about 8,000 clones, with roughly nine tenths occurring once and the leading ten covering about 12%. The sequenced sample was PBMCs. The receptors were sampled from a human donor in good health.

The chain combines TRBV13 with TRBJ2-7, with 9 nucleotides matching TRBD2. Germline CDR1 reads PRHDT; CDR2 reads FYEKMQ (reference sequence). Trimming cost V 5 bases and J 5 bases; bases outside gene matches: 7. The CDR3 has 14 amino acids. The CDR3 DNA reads TGTGCCAGCAGCCCCCGGGAGCGGGAGGACGAGCAGTACTTC. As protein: CASSPREREDEQYF. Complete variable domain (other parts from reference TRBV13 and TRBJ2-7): AAGVIQSPRHLIKEKRETATLKCYPIPRHDTVYWYQQGPGQDPQFLISFYEKMQSDKGSIPDRFSAQQFSDYHSELNMSSLELGDSALYFCASSPREREDEQYFGPGTRLTVT.

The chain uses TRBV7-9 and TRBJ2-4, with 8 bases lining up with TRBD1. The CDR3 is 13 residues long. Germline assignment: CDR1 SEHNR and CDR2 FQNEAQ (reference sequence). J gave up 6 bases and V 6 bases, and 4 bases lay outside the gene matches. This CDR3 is CASRSGQGNIQYF. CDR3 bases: TGTGCCAGCAGATCCGGACAGGGAAACATTCAGTACTTC.

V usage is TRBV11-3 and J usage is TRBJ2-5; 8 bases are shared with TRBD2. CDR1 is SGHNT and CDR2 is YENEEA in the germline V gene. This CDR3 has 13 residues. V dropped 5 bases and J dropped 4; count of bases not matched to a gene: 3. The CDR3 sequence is CASSLRGGETQYF. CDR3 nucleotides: TGTGCCAGCAGCCTTCGGGGGGGAGAGACCCAGTACTTC. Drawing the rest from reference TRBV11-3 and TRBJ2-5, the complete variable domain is EAGVVQSPRYKIIEKKQPVAFWCNPISGHNTLYWYLQNLGQGPELLIRYENEEAVDDSQLPKDRFSAERLKGVDSTLKIQPAELGDSAVYLCASSLRGGETQYFGPGTRLLVL.

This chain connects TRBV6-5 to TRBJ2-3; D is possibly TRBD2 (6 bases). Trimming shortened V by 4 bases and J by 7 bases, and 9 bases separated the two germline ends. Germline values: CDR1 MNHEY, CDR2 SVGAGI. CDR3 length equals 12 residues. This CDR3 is CASSSLANTQYF. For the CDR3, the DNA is TGTGCCAGCAGTTCGCTAGCGAATACGCAGTATTTT.

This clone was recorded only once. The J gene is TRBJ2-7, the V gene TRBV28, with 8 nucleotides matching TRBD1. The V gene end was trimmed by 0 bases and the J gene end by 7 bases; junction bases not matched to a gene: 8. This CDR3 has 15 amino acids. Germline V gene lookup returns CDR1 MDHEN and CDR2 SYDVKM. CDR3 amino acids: CASSLWADRAGEQYF. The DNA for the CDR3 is TGTGCCAGCAGTTTATGGGCGGACAGGGCGGGTGAGCAGTACTTC.

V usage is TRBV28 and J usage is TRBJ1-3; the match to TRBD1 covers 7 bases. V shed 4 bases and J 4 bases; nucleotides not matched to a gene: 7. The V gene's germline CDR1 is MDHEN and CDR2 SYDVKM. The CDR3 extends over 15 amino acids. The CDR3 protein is CASSSHGQEGNTIYF. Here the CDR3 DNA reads TGTGCCAGCAGTTCCCACGGACAGGAGGGAAACACCATATATTTT.

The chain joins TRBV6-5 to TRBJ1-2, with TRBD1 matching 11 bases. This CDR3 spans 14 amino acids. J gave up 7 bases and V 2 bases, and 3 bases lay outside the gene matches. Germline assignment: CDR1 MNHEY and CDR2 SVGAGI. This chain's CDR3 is CASSYGDRGGGYTF. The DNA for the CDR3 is TGTGCCAGCAGTTACGGGGACAGGGGGGGTGGCTACACCTTC.

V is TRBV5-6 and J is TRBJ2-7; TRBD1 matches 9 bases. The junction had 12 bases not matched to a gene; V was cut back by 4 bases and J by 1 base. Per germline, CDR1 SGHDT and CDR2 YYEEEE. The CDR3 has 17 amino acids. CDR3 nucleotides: TGTGCCAGCAGCGCCCCACCCTGGGACAGGGAGTCCTACGAGCAGTACTTC. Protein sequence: CASSAPPWDRESYEQYF.